The source of this T cell receptor beta chain is a study of radiotherapy plus CTLA-4 blockade in lung cancer. Using immunoSEQ multiplex PCR, the repertoire was profiled, and TCRdb retains in-frame clones only, with some absent. The sample has tens of thousands of clones, 70% to 85% seen once. This clone was detected once. Its matching antigen is unknown. The V gene's germline CDR1 is SGHDT and CDR2 YYEEEE. This CDR3 has 14 amino acids. Deletions cut 4 bases from V and 6 bases from J, with 16 bases between. General observations from the study: Together with interferon-beta, which increased in serum after radiation, early dynamic changes in blood T cell clones were reportedly the best predictors of response.

The rearrangement uses TRBV5-6 and TRBJ1-2, with D possibly matching TRBD1 (5 bases). This TCR was sampled from a human donor with non-small cell lung cancer who had a complete response to radiotherapy plus ipilimumab. This specimen was peripheral blood, taken from a patient treated with radiotherapy plus ipilimumab. The CDR3 loop is CASSLGTTRNGYTF. For the CDR3, the DNA is TGTGCCAGCAGCCTCGGGACGACGCGGAATGGCTACACCTTC. The full variable domain, rest sourced from reference TRBV5-6 and TRBJ1-2, is DAGVTQSPTHLIKTRGQQVTLRCSPKSGHDTVSWYQQALGQGPQFIFQYYEEEERQRGNFPDRFSGHQFPNYSSELNVNALLLGDSALYLCASSLGTTRNGYTFGSGTRLTVV.